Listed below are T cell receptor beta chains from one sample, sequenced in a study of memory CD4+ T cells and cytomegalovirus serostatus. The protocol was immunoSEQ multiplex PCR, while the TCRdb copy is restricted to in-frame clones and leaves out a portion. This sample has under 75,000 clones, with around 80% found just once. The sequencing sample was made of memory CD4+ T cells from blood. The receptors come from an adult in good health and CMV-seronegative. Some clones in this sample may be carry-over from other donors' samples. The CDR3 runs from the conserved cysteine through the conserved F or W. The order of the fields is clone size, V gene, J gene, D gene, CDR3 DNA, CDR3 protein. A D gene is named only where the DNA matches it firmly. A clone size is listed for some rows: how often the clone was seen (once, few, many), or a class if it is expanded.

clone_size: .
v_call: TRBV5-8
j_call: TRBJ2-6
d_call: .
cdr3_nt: TGTGCCAGCAGCCCGAGACAGCCAGGTTCTCTCTCTGGGGCCAACGTCCTGACTTTC
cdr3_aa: CASSPRQPGSLSGANVLTF

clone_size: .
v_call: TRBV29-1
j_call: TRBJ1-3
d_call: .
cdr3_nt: TGCAGCGTTGCGGACAGAGGCTCTGGAAACACCATATATTTT
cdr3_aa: CSVADRGSGNTIYF

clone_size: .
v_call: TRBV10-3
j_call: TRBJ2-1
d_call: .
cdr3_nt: TGTGCCATCGGCGGACACGACAATGAGCAGTTCTTC
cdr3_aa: CAIGGHDNEQFF

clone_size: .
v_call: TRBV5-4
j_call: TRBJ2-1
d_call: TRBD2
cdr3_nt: TGTGCCAGCAGCTTATCTAGCGGATCAACCTACAATGAGCAGTTCTTC
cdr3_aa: CASSLSSGSTYNEQFF

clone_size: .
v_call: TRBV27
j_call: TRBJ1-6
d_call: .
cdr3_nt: TGTGCCAGCAGTTTGCGGTCCAGTGGAAATTCACCCCTCCACTTT
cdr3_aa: CASSLRSSGNSPLHF

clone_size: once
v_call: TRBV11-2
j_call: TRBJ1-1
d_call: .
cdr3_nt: TGTGCCAGCAGCTGGGAGGAGGGGTACACTGAAGCTTTCTTT
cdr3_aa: CASSWEEGYTEAFF

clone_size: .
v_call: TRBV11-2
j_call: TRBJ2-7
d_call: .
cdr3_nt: TGTGCCAGCAGCTTAGTACTTGGCAGGGCCGCCTACGAGCAGTACTTC
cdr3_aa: CASSLVLGRAAYEQYF

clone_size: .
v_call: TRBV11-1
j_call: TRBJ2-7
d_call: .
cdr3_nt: TGTGCCAGCAGCTCCCTCTACGAGCAGTACTTC
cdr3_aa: CASSSLYEQYF

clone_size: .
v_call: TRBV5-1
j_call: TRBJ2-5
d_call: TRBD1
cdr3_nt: TGCGCCAGCAGCTTGGATGGACAGGCTAGGGAGACCCAGTACTTC
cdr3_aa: CASSLDGQARETQYF

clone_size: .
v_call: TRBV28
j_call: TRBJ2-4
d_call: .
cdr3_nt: TGTGCCAGCAGTCAATTAGGGGGTATCTCCAAAAACATTCAGTACTTC
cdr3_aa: CASSQLGGISKNIQYF

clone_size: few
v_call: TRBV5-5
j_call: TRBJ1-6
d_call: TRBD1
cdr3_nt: TGTGCCAGCAGCGGGACCGGGACAGGGAATTCACCCCTCCACTTT
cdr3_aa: CASSGTGTGNSPLHF

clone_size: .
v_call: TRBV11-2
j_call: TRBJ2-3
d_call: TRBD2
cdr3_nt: TGTGCCAGCAGCGCACTGGGTAGCGGGAGCACAGATACGCAGTATTTT
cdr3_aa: CASSALGSGSTDTQYF

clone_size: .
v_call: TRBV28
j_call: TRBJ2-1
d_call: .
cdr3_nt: TGTGCCAGCAGGACAGGCCTCTACAATGAGCAGTTCTTC
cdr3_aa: CASRTGLYNEQFF

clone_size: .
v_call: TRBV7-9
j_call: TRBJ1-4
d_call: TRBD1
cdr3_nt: TGTGCCAGCAGCCTGGGACAGGGTAATAATGAAAAACTGTTTTTT
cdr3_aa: CASSLGQGNNEKLFF

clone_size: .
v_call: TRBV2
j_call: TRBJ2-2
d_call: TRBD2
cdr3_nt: TGTGCCAGCAGTGTCGGGACTAGCGGTCGAGGGACCGGGGAGCTGTTTTTT
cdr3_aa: CASSVGTSGRGTGELFF

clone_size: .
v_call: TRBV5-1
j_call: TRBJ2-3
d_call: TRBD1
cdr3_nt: TGCGCCAGCAGCCTCGGACAGGGGGGCACAGATACGCAGTATTTT
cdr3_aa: CASSLGQGGTDTQYF

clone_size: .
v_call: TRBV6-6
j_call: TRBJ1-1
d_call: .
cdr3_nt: TGTGCCAGCAGTTACTCACGGCAGGTGAACACTGAAGCTTTCTTT
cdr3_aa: CASSYSRQVNTEAFF

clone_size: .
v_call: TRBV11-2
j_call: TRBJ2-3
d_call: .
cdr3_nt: TGTGCCAGCAGCTCCCGAGGCGGGGACGGCACAGATACGCAGTATTTT
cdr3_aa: CASSSRGGDGTDTQYF

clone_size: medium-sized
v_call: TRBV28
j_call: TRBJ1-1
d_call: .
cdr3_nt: TGTGCCAGCAGTCCCCAATTGGACCTGGGCGCTGAAGCTTTCTTT
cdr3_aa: CASSPQLDLGAEAFF

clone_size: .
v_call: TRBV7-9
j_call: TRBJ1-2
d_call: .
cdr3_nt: TGTGCCAGCAGCTTCTTTCAAACTGGACAGACAGATGGCTACACCTTC
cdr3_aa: CASSFFQTGQTDGYTF

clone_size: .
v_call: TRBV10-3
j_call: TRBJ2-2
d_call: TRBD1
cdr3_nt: TGTGCATCGACAAGGCAGGGGGCAAGCACCGGGGAGCTGTTTTTT
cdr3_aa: CASTRQGASTGELFF

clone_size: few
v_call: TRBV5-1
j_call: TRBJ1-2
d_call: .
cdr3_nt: TGCGCCAGCAGCTTCGGTGCGTCGGGTGGCTACACCTTC
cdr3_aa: CASSFGASGGYTF

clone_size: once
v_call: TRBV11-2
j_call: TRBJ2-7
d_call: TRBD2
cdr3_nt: TGTGCCAGCAGCTTAGCCACGGGTAGCCCTAGCGGCTCCTACGAGCAGTACTTC
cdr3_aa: CASSLATGSPSGSYEQYF

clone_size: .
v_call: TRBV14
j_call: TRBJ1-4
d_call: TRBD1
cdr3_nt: TGTGCCAGCAGCCCACCCGGGACAGGGGGCAAAAAACTGTTTTTT
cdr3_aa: CASSPPGTGGKKLFF

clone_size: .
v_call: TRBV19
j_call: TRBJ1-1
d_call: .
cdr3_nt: TGTGCCAGTAGTGATCGGGGAAGGGGCTTCACTGAAGCTTTCTTT
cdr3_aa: CASSDRGRGFTEAFF

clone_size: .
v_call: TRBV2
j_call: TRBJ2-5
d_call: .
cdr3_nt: TGTGCCAGCAGTGGGCCCCCCGCAGGGGAAGAGACCCAGTACTTC
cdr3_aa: CASSGPPAGEETQYF

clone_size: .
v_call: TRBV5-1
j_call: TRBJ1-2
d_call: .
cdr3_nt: TGCGCCAGCAGCTTGTCGGACGGCGGCTACACCTTC
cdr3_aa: CASSLSDGGYTF

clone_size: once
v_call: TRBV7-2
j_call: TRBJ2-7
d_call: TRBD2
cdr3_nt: TGTGCCAGCAGCCTTGGGGGCGGGACTAGCGGCGAGCAGTACTTC
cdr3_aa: CASSLGGGTSGEQYF

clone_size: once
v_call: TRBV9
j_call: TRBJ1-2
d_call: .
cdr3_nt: TGTGCCAGCAGTAGGGAATCCTATGGCTACACCTTC
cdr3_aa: CASSRESYGYTF

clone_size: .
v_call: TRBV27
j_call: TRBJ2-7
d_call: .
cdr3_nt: TGTGCCAGCAGTTCGGGACTGGGAGTCTACGAGCAGTACTTC
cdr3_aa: CASSSGLGVYEQYF

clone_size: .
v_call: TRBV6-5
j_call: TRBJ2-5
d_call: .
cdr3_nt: TGTGCCAGCAGGCGCGACATCCAAGAGACCCAGTACTTC
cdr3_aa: CASRRDIQETQYF

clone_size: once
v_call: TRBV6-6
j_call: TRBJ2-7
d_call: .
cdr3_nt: TGTGCCAGCAGTTACGGGGGGGCCTTCGAGCAGTACTTC
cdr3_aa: CASSYGGAFEQYF

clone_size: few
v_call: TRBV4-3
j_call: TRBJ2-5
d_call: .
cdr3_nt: TGCGCCAGCAGCCAATGGACAGTACAAGAGACCCAGTACTTC
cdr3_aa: CASSQWTVQETQYF

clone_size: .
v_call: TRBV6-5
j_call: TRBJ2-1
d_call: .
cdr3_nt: TGTGCCAGCAGTTACTCGTACGGCAACAATGAGCAGTTCTTC
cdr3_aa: CASSYSYGNNEQFF

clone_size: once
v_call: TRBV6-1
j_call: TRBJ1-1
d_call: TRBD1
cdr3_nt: TGTGCCAGCAGTGCAAGGACAGGGTTGAACACTGAAGCTTTCTTT
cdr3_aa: CASSARTGLNTEAFF

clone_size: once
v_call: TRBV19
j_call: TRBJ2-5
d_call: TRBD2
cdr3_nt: TGTGCCAGTAGTCGGACTAGAGAAGAGACCCAGTACTTC
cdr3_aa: CASSRTREETQYF

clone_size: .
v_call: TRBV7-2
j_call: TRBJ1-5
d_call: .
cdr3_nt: TGTGCCAGCAGCTTACGGGGGTCCTTTAGCAATCAGCCCCAGCATTTT
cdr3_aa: CASSLRGSFSNQPQHF

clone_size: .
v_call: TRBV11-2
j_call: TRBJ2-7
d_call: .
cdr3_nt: TGTGCCAGCAGCTTTGTTCCGGGGGGCGGCCCCTACGAGCAGTACTTC
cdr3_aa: CASSFVPGGGPYEQYF

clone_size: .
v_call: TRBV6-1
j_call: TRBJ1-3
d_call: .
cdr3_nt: TGTGCCAGCAGTGAATGGCCTGGAAACACCATATATTTT
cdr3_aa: CASSEWPGNTIYF

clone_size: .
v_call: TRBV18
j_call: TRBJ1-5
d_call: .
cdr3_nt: TGTGCCAGCTCACCTTCCCCAGGACTCAAAAATCAGCCCCAGCATTTT
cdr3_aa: CASSPSPGLKNQPQHF

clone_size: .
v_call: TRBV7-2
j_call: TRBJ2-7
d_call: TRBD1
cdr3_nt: TGTGCCAGCAGCCAGGACAGGCAGCCCTACGAGCAGTACTTC
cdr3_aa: CASSQDRQPYEQYF

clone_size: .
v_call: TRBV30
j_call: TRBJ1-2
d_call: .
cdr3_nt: TGTGCCTGGAGCCTCCTCGGGGATATAAACTATGGCTACACCTTC
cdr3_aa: CAWSLLGDINYGYTF

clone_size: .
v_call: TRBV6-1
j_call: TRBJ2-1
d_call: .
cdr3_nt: TGTGCCAGCAGTGAATATTGGAGGTATGAGCAGTTCTTC
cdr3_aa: CASSEYWRYEQFF

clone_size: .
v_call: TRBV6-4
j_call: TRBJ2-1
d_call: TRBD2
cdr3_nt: TGTGCCAGCAGGGAACTAGCGGCGGTAAATGAGCAGTTCTTC
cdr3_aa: CASRELAAVNEQFF

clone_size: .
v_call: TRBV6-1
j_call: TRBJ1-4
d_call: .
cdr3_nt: TGTGCCAGCAGACCTGGGACCGCTGGCAATGAAAAACTGTTTTTT
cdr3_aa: CASRPGTAGNEKLFF

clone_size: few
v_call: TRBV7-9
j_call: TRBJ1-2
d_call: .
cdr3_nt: TGTGCCAGCAGCTTAAACAGGGCTGGTCGCGGCTACACCTTC
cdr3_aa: CASSLNRAGRGYTF

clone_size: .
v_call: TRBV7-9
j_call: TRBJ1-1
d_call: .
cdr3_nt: TGTGCCAGCAGCTTAGGGGAGGGACACACTGAAGCTTTCTTT
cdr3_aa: CASSLGEGHTEAFF

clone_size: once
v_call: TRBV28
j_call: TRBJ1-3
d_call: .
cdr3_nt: TGTGCCAGCAAGAAACAGGGAGACACCATATATTTT
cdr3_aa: CASKKQGDTIYF

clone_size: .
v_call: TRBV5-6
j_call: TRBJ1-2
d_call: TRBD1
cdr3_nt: TGTGCCAGCAGGAACAACAGGGGGAGCGGCTACACCTTC
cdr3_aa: CASRNNRGSGYTF

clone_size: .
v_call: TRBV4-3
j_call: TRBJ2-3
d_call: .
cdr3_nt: TGCGCCAGCAGCCAGGCTCCGAAGGGCGCGGGCACAGATACGCAGTATTTT
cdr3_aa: CASSQAPKGAGTDTQYF

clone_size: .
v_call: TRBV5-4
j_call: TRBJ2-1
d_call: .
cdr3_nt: TGTGCCAGCAGTTATGACTACCATGAGCAGTTCTTC
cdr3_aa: CASSYDYHEQFF

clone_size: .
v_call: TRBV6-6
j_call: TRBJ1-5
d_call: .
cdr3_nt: TGTGCCAGCAGTACAGGGTCGGGGAGCAATCAGCCCCAGCATTTT
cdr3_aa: CASSTGSGSNQPQHF

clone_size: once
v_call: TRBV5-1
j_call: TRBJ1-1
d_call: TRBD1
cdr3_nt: TGCGCCAGCAGCTTTGGAAATACAGGGGCCACTGAAGCTTTCTTT
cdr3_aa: CASSFGNTGATEAFF

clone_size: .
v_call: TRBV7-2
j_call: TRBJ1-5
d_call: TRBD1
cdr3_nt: TGTGCCAGCAGCTTCGACAGGGATCAGCCCCAGCATTTT
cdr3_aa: CASSFDRDQPQHF

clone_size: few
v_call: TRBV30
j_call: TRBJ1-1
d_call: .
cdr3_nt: TGTGCCGGTACCCGCAAAGCGGGGACTGAAGCTTTCTTT
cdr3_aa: CAGTRKAGTEAFF